Below are 22 T cell receptor beta chains sequenced from a single sample in a study of cytomegalovirus exposure and HLA in healthy donors. Primers for the PCR totalled 60 Vbeta and 13 Jbeta. Assay used: immunoSEQ multiplex PCR; TCRdb lists only in-frame clones, some missing. This sample has roughly 130,000 clones, with about 80% found just once. The sequenced sample was PBMCs. These TCRs come from a male donor in good health and CMV-seronegative.

CDR3 in amino acids: CASSYSDIDEGDTQYF. The DNA of the CDR3 is TGTGCCAGCAGTTACTCCGACATCGACGAGGGAGATACGCAGTATTTT. The chain has TRBV6-6 and TRBJ2-3; D possibly corresponds to TRBD2 (5 bases). Trimming pared 0 bases from V and 5 bases from J, leaving 15 bases between. Germline V gene lookup returns CDR1 MNHNY and CDR2 SVGAGI (reference sequence). The CDR3 has 16 amino acids.

The chain carries TRBV6-1 and TRBJ2-7; 11 bases match TRBD2. The length of the CDR3 is 14 residues. The germline gives CDR1 MNHNS, CDR2 SASEGT. V trimming: 6 bases; J trimming: 6 bases; junction bases outside the gene matches: 7. The CDR3 here is CASSGLAGSSEQYF. CDR3 DNA: TGTGCCAGCAGCGGACTAGCGGGTTCTTCCGAGCAGTACTTC.

The rearrangement uses TRBV29-1 and TRBJ2-2, with 10 bases fitting TRBD1. The V and J ends lost 7 bases and 0 bases, in that order; junction bases with no gene match: 5. The CDR3 is 15 amino acids. Germline CDR1 reads SQVTM; CDR2 reads ANQGSEA. For the CDR3, the DNA is TGCAGCGCCCGTGGGACAGGGGCGAACACCGGGGAGCTGTTTTTT. Translated, it gives CSARGTGANTGELFF.

The chain links TRBV2 to TRBJ1-2; no clear D. The germline gives CDR1 SNHLY, CDR2 FYNNEI. The CDR3 spans 13 residues. Trimming removed 6 bases from V and 5 bases from J, with 13 bases in between. The chain's CDR3 is CASSLGPVYGYTF. The CDR3 DNA is TGTGCCAGCAGCTTGGGCCCGGTTTATGGCTACACCTTC.

This sequence joins TRBV7-9 and TRBJ2-3, with a tentative D call TRBD2 (5 bases). Germline V gene data show CDR1 as SEHNR and CDR2 as FQNEAQ (reference sequence). The CDR3 contains 13 residues. The V gene lost 11 bases and the J gene lost 0 bases, with 12 bases spanning the gap. CDR3 sequence: CALEGRSTDTQYF. The CDR3 DNA sequence: TGTGCCCTAGAGGGCAGGAGCACAGATACGCAGTATTTT.

This clone was observed a few times. The genes are TRBV5-4 and TRBJ2-1; 9 bases map to TRBD2. Germline assignment: CDR1 SGHNT and CDR2 YYREEE (reference sequence). With V trimmed by 1 base and J by 4 bases, 3 bases remained unmatched. The CDR3 consists of 15 residues. Written as DNA, the CDR3 is TGTGCCAGCAGCTTGAATAGCGGGAGTTACAATGAGCAGTTCTTC. Its protein product is CASSLNSGSYNEQFF.

With regard to this clone: One junction end disagrees with the germline gene, perhaps due to a read error. The chain couples TRBV7-9 to TRBJ2-7, with 11 bases identical to TRBD2. This CDR3 has 15 amino acids. CDR1 is SEHNR and CDR2 is FQNEAQ in the germline V gene (reference sequence). Here the CDR3 reads CSSSFTSGSTYEQYF. CDR3 coding DNA: TGTTCCAGCAGCTTTACTAGCGGGAGTACCTACGAGCAGTACTTC.

This sequence joins TRBV11-2 and TRBJ2-5, with 15 nucleotides matching TRBD2. V gave up 6 bases and J gave up 5 bases; unmatched junction bases: 7. This CDR3 contains 16 residues. Germline assignment: CDR1 SGHAT and CDR2 FQNNGV. CDR3 amino acids: CASRGLAGGWWETQYF. The CDR3 bases are TGTGCCAGCAGGGGACTAGCGGGAGGTTGGTGGGAGACCCAGTACTTC. Full variable domain (outside the CDR3, taken from reference TRBV11-2 and TRBJ2-5): EAGVAQSPRYKIIEKRQSVAFWCNPISGHATLYWYQQILGQGPKLLIQFQNNGVVDDSQLPKDRFSAERLKGVDSTLKIQPAKLEDSAVYLCASRGLAGGWWETQYFGPGTRLLVL.

The chain combines TRBV4-3 with TRBJ1-6; D is unresolved. Trimming shortened V by 0 bases and J by 3 bases, and 12 bases separated the two germline ends. The CDR3 is 17 residues long. Germline assignment: CDR1 LGHNA and CDR2 YSLEER. DNA of the CDR3: TGCGCCAGCAGCCAAGAATTGAGCGGGGTCTATAATTCACCCCTCCACTTT. Amino acid sequence: CASSQELSGVYNSPLHF.

V and J are TRBV6-5 and TRBJ1-2, with a tentative D call TRBD1 (5 bases). V was cut by 5 bases and J by 1 base, with 11 bases left in between. Germline CDR1 reads MNHEY; CDR2 reads SVGAGI. The CDR3 totals 14 residues. The CDR3 coding sequence is TGTGCCAGCAGTCCGACAGACCGTAACTATGGCTACACCTTC. Its translation is CASSPTDRNYGYTF.

The chain has TRBV5-1 and TRBJ2-5, with TRBD2 matching 12 bases. CDR3 size: 13 residues. Germline V gene lookup returns CDR1 SGHRS and CDR2 YFSETQ. Trimming took 4 bases from V and 5 from J; bases not matched to a gene: 0. The CDR3 DNA sequence: TGCGCCAGCAGCCTAGCGGGGGGGGAGACCCAGTACTTC. Translated, it gives CASSLAGGETQYF.

The chain is built from TRBV30 and TRBJ1-1, with 9 bases fitting TRBD1. V shed 3 bases and J 1 base; nucleotides not matched to a gene: 12. The CDR3 consists of 17 residues. Looked up from germline, CDR1 is GTSNPN and CDR2 is SVGIG (reference sequence). DNA of the CDR3: TGTGCCTGGAGGGGACGCTTGAAACAGGGGGCGAACACTGAAGCTTTCTTT. Amino acids: CAWRGRLKQGANTEAFF.

A few counts support this clone. The same CDR3 arises from other DNA sequences in this sample as well. This chain uses TRBV6-4 with TRBJ2-2, with D possibly matching TRBD1 (6 bases). CDR3 size: 14 residues. Trimming took off 2 bases at V and 2 bases at J, with 6 bases between the two ends. Germline values: CDR1 MRHNA, CDR2 SNTAGT. CDR3 bases: TGTGCCAGCAGTGACGGGACAAACACCGGGGAGCTGTTTTTT. Translation gives CASSDGTNTGELFF.

In this sample, this clone turned up a few times. The V and J genes are TRBV7-9 and TRBJ2-1; 10 bases are shared with TRBD2. This CDR3 region has 14 residues. V dropped 6 bases and J dropped 10; count of bases not matched to a gene: 9. CDR1 is SEHNR, CDR2 FQNEAQ, per germline (reference sequence). The DNA for the CDR3 is TGTGCCAGCAGGAGAGGGACTAGCGTTAACGAGCAGTTCTTC. It is translated as CASRRGTSVNEQFF.

The V gene is TRBV5-1, the J gene TRBJ1-1; no definite D call. The V end lost 7 bases, the J end lost 5 bases, and 12 bases lay between the germline ends. This CDR3 is built from 12 residues. Germline V lookup: CDR1 SGHRS, CDR2 YFSETQ. The CDR3 bases are TGCGCCAGCGAGGGTCGGGGTACTGAAGCTTTCTTT. It translates to CASEGRGTEAFF.

This clone was recorded once. The chain is built from TRBV5-1 and TRBJ1-5; 7 positions agree with TRBD1. The ends lost 0 bases at V and 6 bases at J; junction bases unmatched: 6. Germline values: CDR1 SGHRS, CDR2 YFSETQ. There are 15 residues in the CDR3. CDR3 nucleotides: TGCGCCAGCAGCTTGGGGGCAGGGGGTGGTCAGCCCCAGCATTTT. Its translation is CASSLGAGGGQPQHF.

The CDR3 sequence is CASSLQRDNRYTF. CDR3 nucleotides: TGTGCCAGCAGCTTGCAACGGGACAATCGCTACACCTTC. V usage is TRBV5-4 and J usage is TRBJ1-2; perhaps TRBD1 as D (6 bases). Looked up from germline, CDR1 is SGHNT and CDR2 is YYREEE (reference sequence). The CDR3 is made up of 13 amino acids. Trimming took off 1 base at V and 9 bases at J, with 13 bases between the two ends.

V gene TRBV6-5 combines with J gene TRBJ1-4, with D possibly being TRBD1 (6 bases). Trimming took off 5 bases at V and 7 bases at J, with 14 bases between the two ends. The CDR3 consists of 14 residues. CDR1 MNHEY and CDR2 SVGAGI come from the germline V gene. CDR3 DNA sequence: TGTGCCAGCAGTCCGGACAGAAGCGGTGAAAAACTGTTTTTT. Protein: CASSPDRSGEKLFF.

The V and J genes are TRBV6-5 and TRBJ1-5, with 8 bases lining up with TRBD1. Germline CDR1 reads MNHEY; CDR2 reads SVGAGI. J was trimmed by 2 bases and V by 7 bases; bases with no gene match: 7. CDR3 length: 15 amino acids. The chain's CDR3 is CASTTQGEGNQPQHF. CDR3 in DNA: TGTGCCAGCACAACACAGGGGGAGGGCAATCAGCCCCAGCATTTT.

This clone has just one count. This chain links TRBV7-6 with TRBJ2-2, with 8 bases identical to TRBD1. After removal of 5 bases from V and 7 bases from J, the junction contained 6 bases not matched to a gene. This CDR3 contains 14 residues. Germline V gene sequence: CDR1 SGHVS, CDR2 FNYEAQ. The CDR3 nucleotides are TGTGCCAGCAGCGCAAGACAGGGGCACGGGGAGCTGTTTTTT. This sequence encodes CASSARQGHGELFF.

This clone was seen a handful of times. Other DNA sequences within the sample encode an identical CDR3. V and J are TRBV2 and TRBJ1-6; D uncertain. The CDR3 sequence is 14 residues long. CDR1 is SNHLY, CDR2 FYNNEI, per germline. The V end lost 10 bases, the J end lost 7 bases, and 17 bases lay between the germline ends. The CDR3 sequence: CATVKEATNSPLHF. CDR3 coding DNA: TGTGCCACCGTAAAGGAGGCAACCAATTCACCCCTCCACTTT.

V usage is TRBV5-8 and J usage is TRBJ2-7; unclear D gene. Trimming shortened V by 0 bases and J by 6 bases, and 13 bases separated the two germline ends. This CDR3 is built from 14 residues. CDR1 is SGHTS and CDR2 is YDEGEE in the germline V gene. This CDR3 is CASSLGLVLSEQYF. CDR3 DNA sequence: TGTGCCAGCAGCTTGGGCCTAGTTCTCAGCGAGCAGTACTTC.